This record covers a single T cell receptor (beta chain). Its antigen is unknown. It was with a sample-barcoded 5' primer and a J-beta primer mix that a second PCR of roughly 7 to 12 cycles was run. Each TCR beta cDNA got a 12-nucleotide random molecular identifier. Each CDR3 protein gets one entry after TCRdb re-called the 5' RACE reads with MiXCR. In the table there are about 1.5 million distinct CDR3 sequences, around 42% of which are singletons. The germline V gene encodes CDR1 SGHTA and CDR2 FQGNSA. CDR3 length: 17 amino acids. J gave up 0 bases and V 2 bases, and 4 bases lay outside the gene matches. This sample is drawn from a study of blood T cells in healthy people across ages. Overall study findings and caveats: The donors' CMV status was not determined, possibly confounding changes in expanded clonotypes. Getting older went along with TCR beta diversity per million T cells dropping roughly linearly.

The receptor was derived from a young woman in good health. Sequenced sample: blood. The rearrangement links TRBV7-2 to TRBJ2-6; 7 bases fit TRBD1. In DNA form, the CDR3 reads TGTGCCAGCAGCTTAAGGGACAGTTTCTCTGGGGCCAACGTCCTGACTTTC. As protein: CASSLRDSFSGANVLTF. The full variable domain, with the rest looked up from reference TRBV7-2 and TRBJ2-6, is GAGVSQSPSNKVTEKGKDVELRCDPISGHTALYWYRQSLGQGLEFLIYFQGNSAPDKSGLPSDRFSAERTGGSVSTLTIQRTQQEDSAVYLCASSLRDSFSGANVLTFGAGSRLTVL.